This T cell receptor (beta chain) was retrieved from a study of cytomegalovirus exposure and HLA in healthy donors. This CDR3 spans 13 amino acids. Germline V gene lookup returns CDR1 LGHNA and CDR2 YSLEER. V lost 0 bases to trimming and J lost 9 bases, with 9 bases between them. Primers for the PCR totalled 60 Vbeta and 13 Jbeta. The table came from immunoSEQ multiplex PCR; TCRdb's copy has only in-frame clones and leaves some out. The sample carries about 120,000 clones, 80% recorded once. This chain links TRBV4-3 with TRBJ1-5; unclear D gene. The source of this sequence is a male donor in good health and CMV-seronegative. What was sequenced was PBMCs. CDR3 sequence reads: CASSQDLPGPQHF. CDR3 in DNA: TGCGCCAGCAGCCAAGACCTTCCGGGGCCCCAGCATTTT.